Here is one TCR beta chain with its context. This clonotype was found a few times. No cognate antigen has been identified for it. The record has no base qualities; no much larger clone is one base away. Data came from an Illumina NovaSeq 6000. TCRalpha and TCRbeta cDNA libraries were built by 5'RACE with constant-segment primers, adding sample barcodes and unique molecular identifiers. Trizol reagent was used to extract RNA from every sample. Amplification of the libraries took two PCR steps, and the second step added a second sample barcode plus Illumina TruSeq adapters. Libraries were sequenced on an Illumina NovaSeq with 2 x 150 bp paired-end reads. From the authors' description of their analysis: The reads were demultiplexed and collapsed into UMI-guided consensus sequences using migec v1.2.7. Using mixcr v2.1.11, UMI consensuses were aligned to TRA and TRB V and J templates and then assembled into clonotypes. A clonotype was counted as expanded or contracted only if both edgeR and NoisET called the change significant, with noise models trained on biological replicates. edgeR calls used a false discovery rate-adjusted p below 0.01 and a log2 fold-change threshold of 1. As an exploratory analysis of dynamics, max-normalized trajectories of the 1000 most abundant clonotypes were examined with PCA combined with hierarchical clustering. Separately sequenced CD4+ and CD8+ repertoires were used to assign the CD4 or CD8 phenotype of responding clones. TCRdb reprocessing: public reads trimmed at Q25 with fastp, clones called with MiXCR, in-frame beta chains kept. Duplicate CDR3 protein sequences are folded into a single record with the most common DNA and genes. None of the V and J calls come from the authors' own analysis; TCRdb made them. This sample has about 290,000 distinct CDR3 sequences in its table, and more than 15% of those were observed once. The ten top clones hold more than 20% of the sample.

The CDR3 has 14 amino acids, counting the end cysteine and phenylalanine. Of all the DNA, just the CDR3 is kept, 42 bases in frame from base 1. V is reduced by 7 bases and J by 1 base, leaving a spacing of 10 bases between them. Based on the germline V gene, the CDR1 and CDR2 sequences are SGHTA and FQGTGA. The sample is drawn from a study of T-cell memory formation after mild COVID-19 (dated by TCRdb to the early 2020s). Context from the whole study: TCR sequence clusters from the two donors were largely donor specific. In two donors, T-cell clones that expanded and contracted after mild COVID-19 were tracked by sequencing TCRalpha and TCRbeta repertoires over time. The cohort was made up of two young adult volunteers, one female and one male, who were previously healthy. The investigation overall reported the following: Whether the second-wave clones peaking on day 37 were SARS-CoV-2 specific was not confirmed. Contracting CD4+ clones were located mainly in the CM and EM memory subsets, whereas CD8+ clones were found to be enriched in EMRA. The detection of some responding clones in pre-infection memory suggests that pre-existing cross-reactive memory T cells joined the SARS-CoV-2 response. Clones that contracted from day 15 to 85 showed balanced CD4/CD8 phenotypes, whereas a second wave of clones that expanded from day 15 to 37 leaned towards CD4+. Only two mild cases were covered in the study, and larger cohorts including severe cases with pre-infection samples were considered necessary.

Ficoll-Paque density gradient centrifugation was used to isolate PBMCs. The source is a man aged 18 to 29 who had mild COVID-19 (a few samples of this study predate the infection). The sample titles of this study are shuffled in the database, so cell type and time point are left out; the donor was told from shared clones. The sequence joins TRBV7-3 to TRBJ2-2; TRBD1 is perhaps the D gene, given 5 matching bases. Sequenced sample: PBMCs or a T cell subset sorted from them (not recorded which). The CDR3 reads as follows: CASKGQGNTGELFF. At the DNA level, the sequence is TGTGCCAGCAAGGGGCAGGGGAACACCGGGGAGCTGTTTTTT. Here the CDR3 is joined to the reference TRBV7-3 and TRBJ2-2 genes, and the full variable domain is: GAGVSQTPSNKVTEKGKYVELRCDPISGHTALYWYRQSLGQGPEFLIYFQGTGAADDSGLPNDRFFAVRPEGSVSTLKIQRTERGDSAVYLCASKGQGNTGELFFGEGSRLTVL.